Shown below are 21 T cell receptor beta chains from a single sample sequenced in a study of T cells in tuberculosis. TCRdb's table, derived via immunoSEQ multiplex PCR, lists solely in-frame clones and lacks some. The sample shows about 43,000 clones, about 95% of them seen only once. The sequencing sample was made of PBMCs. Every receptor here comes from a donor aged 10-29 years with latent tuberculosis or without tuberculosis infection. Some clones in this sample may be carry-over from other donors' samples.

This chain connects TRBV9 to TRBJ1-1, with TRBD1 matching over 9 bases. V dropped 2 bases and J dropped 7; count of bases not matched to a gene: 9. Looked up from germline, CDR1 is SGDLS and CDR2 is YYNGEE. The length of the CDR3 is 15 residues. The CDR3 DNA reads as TGTGCCAGCAGCGTGGGGACAGGGTACATGGATGAAGCTTTCTTT. It yields the protein CASSVGTGYMDEAFF.

This sequence joins TRBV27 and TRBJ2-1; 7 bases are a match to TRBD2. V trimming: 3 bases; J trimming: 6 bases; junction bases outside the gene matches: 5. Germline CDR1 is MNHEY and CDR2 is SMNVEV (reference sequence). This CDR3 spans 14 amino acids. The CDR3 nucleotides read TGTGCCAGCAGTTTGAGACTAGCAACCAATGAGCAGTTCTTC. Translated: CASSLRLATNEQFF.

This chain connects TRBV10-3 to TRBJ2-3; 8 nucleotides line up with TRBD2. V lost 7 bases and J lost 6; bases outside the gene matches: 6. Germline V gene sequence: CDR1 ENHRY, CDR2 SYGVKD. CDR3 length: 13 residues. The DNA of the CDR3 is TGTGCCATCACCCGGGAGGGCCGTGATACGCAGTATTTT. Translated: CAITREGRDTQYF.

The gene calls are TRBV7-6 and TRBJ1-4; TRBD1 is a possible D gene (6 bases). This CDR3 has 14 residues. Germline V lookup: CDR1 SGHVS, CDR2 FNYEAQ. Trimming pared 6 bases from V and 6 bases from J, leaving 14 bases between. The CDR3 reads CASSPQGFYEKLFF. The CDR3 bases are TGTGCCAGCAGTCCGCAGGGGTTCTATGAAAAACTGTTTTTT.

This clone was seen only once. The chain is built from TRBV15 and TRBJ2-5; possibly TRBD1 for D (7 bases). V lost 0 bases and J 5 bases, leaving 13 bases between the germline ends. Germline loops: CDR1 LNHNV, CDR2 YYDKDF (reference sequence). This CDR3 spans 15 amino acids. The DNA for the CDR3 is TGTGCCACCAGCAGAGATGGCAGGGGGAGGGAGACCCAGTACTTC. It specifies CATSRDGRGRETQYF.

The chain has TRBV5-1 and TRBJ1-1, with TRBD1 as a possible D gene (6 bases). The V and J ends lost 4 bases and 3 bases respectively, with 13 bases between them. The germline V gene encodes CDR1 SGHRS and CDR2 YFSETQ. This CDR3 comprises 14 residues. The DNA of the CDR3 is TGCGCCAGCAGCACAGGGTTCGGGGACACTGAAGCTTTCTTT. Translating it yields CASSTGFGDTEAFF.

V is TRBV11-2 and J is TRBJ1-5, with 10 bases identical to TRBD1. There are 14 residues in the CDR3. Germline assignment: CDR1 SGHAT and CDR2 FQNNGV. V dropped 5 bases and J dropped 2; count of bases not matched to a gene: 0. The CDR3 region is CASSGQGGNQPQHF. The CDR3 DNA is TGTGCCAGCAGCGGACAGGGGGGCAATCAGCCCCAGCATTTT.

The rearrangement links TRBV7-8 to TRBJ2-7; possible D gene TRBD1, 6 bases. This CDR3 is 16 amino acids long. Germline values: CDR1 SGHVS, CDR2 FQNEAQ. The germline V and J ends were trimmed by 4 bases and 0 bases, with 16 bases remaining between them. Here the CDR3 reads CASSSLPTGNSYEQYF. CDR3 DNA: TGTGCCAGCAGCTCCTTGCCTACAGGGAACTCCTACGAGCAGTACTTC.

This chain joins TRBV29-1 and TRBJ1-5; TRBD1 matches at 7 bases. The CDR3 consists of 13 residues. Germline V CDR1 and CDR2: SQVTM, ANQGSEA. The ends lost 6 bases at V and 2 bases at J; junction bases unmatched: 4. CDR3 residues: CSVGGQGNQPQHF. In DNA form, the CDR3 reads TGCAGCGTGGGAGGACAGGGCAATCAGCCCCAGCATTTT.

V gene TRBV6-1 combines with J gene TRBJ2-7, with 14 nucleotides matching TRBD2. V gave up 6 bases and J gave up 6 bases; unmatched junction bases: 7. The V gene's germline CDR1 is MNHNS and CDR2 SASEGT. The length of the CDR3 is 15 residues. CDR3 amino acids: CASSAGTSGSAEQYF. CDR3 coding DNA: TGTGCCAGCAGCGCCGGGACTAGCGGGAGTGCCGAGCAGTACTTC.

The chain combines TRBV15 with TRBJ2-7, with a tentative D call TRBD1 (6 bases). The CDR3 totals 15 residues. Germline V gives CDR1 LNHNV, CDR2 YYDKDF (reference sequence). Trimming removed 3 bases from V and 7 bases from J, with 19 bases in between. CDR3 residues: CATSSDTGFVSEQYF. The DNA for the CDR3 is TGTGCCACCAGCAGCGATACAGGGTTCGTGAGTGAGCAGTACTTC. Variable domain in full (rest from reference TRBV15 and TRBJ2-7): DAMVIQNPRYQVTQFGKPVTLSCSQTLNHNVMYWYQQKSSQAPKLLFHYYDKDFNNEADTPDNFQSRRPNTSFCFLDIRSPGLGDTAMYLCATSSDTGFVSEQYFGPGTRLTVT.

The chain combines TRBV5-1 with TRBJ2-3; D gene ambiguous. The CDR3 sequence is 13 residues long. V lost 2 bases and J lost 0, with 4 bases in between. CDR1 is SGHRS, CDR2 YFSETQ, per germline. CDR3 region: CASSLSSTDTQYF. CDR3 DNA: TGCGCCAGCAGCTTAAGCAGCACAGATACGCAGTATTTT.

This clone has only one observation. V usage is TRBV5-1 and J usage is TRBJ2-7, with 7 nucleotides matching TRBD1. The CDR3 spans 14 residues. CDR1 SGHRS and CDR2 YFSETQ come from the germline V gene. V was clipped by 4 bases and J by 2 bases; unmatched bases: 6. The CDR3 nucleotides are TGCGCCAGCAGCCAGGGACAGATACCCTACGAGCAGTACTTC. Translation: CASSQGQIPYEQYF.

The V and J genes are TRBV7-8 and TRBJ2-6; D is perhaps TRBD1 (5 bases). CDR3 length equals 15 residues. The germline V gene has CDR1 SGHVS and CDR2 FQNEAQ. Trimming shortened V by 5 bases and J by 0 bases, and 8 bases separated the two germline ends. The CDR3 DNA follows: TGTGCCAGCAGCACCGACAGCTCTGGGGCCAACGTCCTGACTTTC. This codes for CASSTDSSGANVLTF.

This chain connects TRBV6-5 to TRBJ1-4; 7 bases line up with TRBD1. The CDR3 is 14 residues long. Per germline, CDR1 MNHEY and CDR2 SVGAGI. Germline trimming cut 6 bases from V and 6 bases from J; bases unmatched to any gene: 7. The CDR3 coding sequence is TGTGCCAGCAGGCGGGACAGCCAGTATGAAAAACTGTTTTTT. Amino acid sequence: CASRRDSQYEKLFF.

This clone was found once. The V gene is TRBV6-5, the J gene TRBJ2-5; TRBD1 aligns across 7 bases. Trimming removed 10 bases from V and 4 bases from J; junction bases left unmatched: 15. Per the germline V gene, CDR1 is MNHEY and CDR2 is SVGAGI. The CDR3 is made up of 15 amino acids. Here the CDR3 reads CATSRGSRGLETQYF. CDR3 nucleotide sequence: TGTGCCACCTCAAGGGGTTCGAGGGGGCTAGAGACCCAGTACTTC.

The genes are TRBV29-1 and TRBJ1-2, with 8 bases identical to TRBD1. The germline gives CDR1 SQVTM, CDR2 ANQGSEA. The V gene end was trimmed by 0 bases and the J gene end by 7 bases; junction bases not matched to a gene: 10. The CDR3 contains 15 residues. The CDR3 DNA reads as TGCAGCGTTGAAGACATGGACAGGGCAGGTGGTGGCTACACCTTC. Residues: CSVEDMDRAGGGYTF.

The genes are TRBV5-1 and TRBJ2-7; TRBD2 matches 7 bases. Germline V gene sequence: CDR1 SGHRS, CDR2 YFSETQ. Trimming cost V 0 bases and J 6 bases; bases outside gene matches: 9. The CDR3 covers 15 residues. CDR3 region: CASSLDTGGRSEQYF. The CDR3 nucleotides read TGCGCCAGCAGCTTGGATACCGGGGGGAGGTCCGAGCAGTACTTC.

This rearrangement joins TRBV27 to TRBJ1-5; 9 nucleotides match TRBD1. V dropped 6 bases and J dropped 5; count of bases not matched to a gene: 8. CDR1 MNHEY and CDR2 SMNVEV come from the germline V gene (reference sequence). This CDR3 spans 15 amino acids. DNA for the CDR3: TGTGCCAGCAGACCGGACAGGGGATTGTATCAGCCCCAGCATTTT. This codes for CASRPDRGLYQPQHF.

The chain combines TRBV11-2 with TRBJ2-3, with 7 bases matching TRBD2. The CDR3 covers 15 residues. Germline CDR1 is SGHAT and CDR2 is FQNNGV. The trim removed 5 bases at V and 2 bases at J, leaving 7 bases unmatched. CDR3 nucleotides: TGTGCCAGCAGCCAAAGACTAGCTGCCACAGATACGCAGTATTTT. This translates into CASSQRLAATDTQYF.

This clone is a singleton in its sample. The chain recombines TRBV5-1 with TRBJ1-1; no clear D. Germline CDR1 reads SGHRS; CDR2 reads YFSETQ. The CDR3 is 16 amino acids. The V end was cut by 1 base, the J end by 0 bases, with 13 bases between. CDR3 sequence: CASSLWVGRVNTEAFF. The CDR3 DNA reads as TGCGCCAGCAGCTTGTGGGTAGGGAGGGTGAACACTGAAGCTTTCTTT.